The 9 T cell receptor beta chains listed next were all sequenced from one sample in a study of human T cells and chemical hapten exposure. The time point denotes: patch test 2, 6 weeks after DPC sensitization. Noted treatment: therapeutic diphenylcyclopropenone sensitization with weekly scalp DPC. TCRdb fed the RACE reads into MiXCR, producing one record per CDR3 protein. The profile shows some 80,000 distinct CDR3 sequences, around a tenth of them singletons. The source material was whole blood, sampled in connection with sensitization to the hapten diphenylcyclopropenone (DPC). The receptors originated from a man between 18 and 35 years old with alopecia areata. Some clones in this sample may be carry-over from other donors' samples.

The chain employs TRBV28 and TRBJ1-5; D is perhaps TRBD1 (6 bases). Deletions cut 6 bases from V and 10 bases from J, with 13 bases between. The CDR3 is 12 amino acids. The germline V gene has CDR1 MDHEN and CDR2 SYDVKM. CDR3 nucleotide sequence: TGTGCCAGCAGCGGAGAACAGGGTCCCCAGCATTTT. It is translated as CASSGEQGPQHF.

The sample holds a few counts of this clonotype. The rearrangement uses TRBV6-2 or TRBV6-3 and TRBJ2-1; D may be TRBD1 or TRBD2 (5 bases each). Trimming removed 7 bases from V and 5 bases from J, with 15 bases in between. This CDR3 region has 14 residues. Germline V lookup: CDR1 MNHEY, CDR2 SVGEGT. CDR3 residues: CASTDRDGHNEQFF. The CDR3 nucleotides are TGTGCCAGCACCGACCGGGACGGACACAATGAGCAGTTCTTC.

This clonotype occurred many times. This chain connects TRBV6-5 to TRBJ1-6; D gene unclear. CDR3 size: 14 residues. V lost 2 bases, J lost 9 bases, and 11 bases lay in between. Germline CDR1 reads MNHEY; CDR2 reads SVGAGI. For the CDR3, the DNA is TGTGCCAGCAGTTACGGTGACGGGATTTCACCCCTCCACTTT. Protein product: CASSYGDGISPLHF.

This clonotype was counted only a few times. This chain connects TRBV4-3 to TRBJ1-2; the D gene is possibly TRBD1 (5 bases). V lost 2 bases and J lost 6, with 10 bases in between. Germline assignment: CDR1 LGHNA and CDR2 YSLEER. The CDR3 is 13 amino acids. CDR3 nucleotide sequence: TGCGCCAGCAGCCAACAGGGCAGGGATGGCTACACCTTC. Encoded protein: CASSQQGRDGYTF.

This clonotype was seen only a few times. This chain's CDR3 is CATSRGVLDVQLPTGELFF. CDR3 in DNA: TGTGCCACCAGCAGAGGAGTTTTGGACGTGCAGCTACCCACCGGGGAGCTGTTTTTT. V usage is TRBV15 and J usage is TRBJ2-2, with unresolved D. Per germline, CDR1 LNHNV and CDR2 YYDKDF (reference sequence). The CDR3 is made up of 19 amino acids. V lost 1 base and J lost 4, with 22 bases in between.

This clonotype has only a few counts. The J gene is TRBJ2-3, the V gene TRBV20-1; D gene unclear. V was pared by 6 bases and J by 4 bases, with 23 bases between. In germline, CDR1 is DFQATT, CDR2 SNEGSKA (reference sequence). The CDR3 loop spans 16 amino acids. The DNA for the CDR3 is TGCAGTGCCATAGACCCCTGGGCAGCACACCCAGATACGCAGTATTTT. This sequence encodes CSAIDPWAAHPDTQYF.

The rearrangement joins TRBV12-3 or TRBV12-4 to TRBJ2-5, with 13 bases identical to TRBD2. The V gene end was trimmed by 7 bases and the J gene end by 0 bases; junction bases not matched to a gene: 8. The CDR3 has 17 amino acids. CDR3 region: CASTAGLAGAYQETQYF. The CDR3 DNA is TGTGCCAGCACCGCTGGACTAGCGGGGGCCTACCAAGAGACCCAGTACTTC.

Only a few counts were recorded for this clonotype. V and J are TRBV29-1 and TRBJ1-2; D ambiguous. Germline V gives CDR1 SQVTM, CDR2 ANQGSEA. V gave up 5 bases and J gave up 7 bases, with 2 bases separating them. CDR3 size: 8 residues. CDR3 sequence (DNA): TGCAGCGTTTCTGGCTACACCTTC. This gives the protein CSVSGYTF.

The chain links TRBV9 to TRBJ2-3, with 15 positions matching TRBD2. V lost 2 bases to trimming and J lost 0 bases; unmatched junction nucleotides: 7. The CDR3 contains 19 residues. In germline, CDR1 is SGDLS, CDR2 YYNGEE. CDR3 nucleotide sequence: TGTGCCAGCAGCGTGAGGGGACTAGCGGGGGGCCCCAGCACAGATACGCAGTATTTT. Translating gives CASSVRGLAGGPSTDTQYF.